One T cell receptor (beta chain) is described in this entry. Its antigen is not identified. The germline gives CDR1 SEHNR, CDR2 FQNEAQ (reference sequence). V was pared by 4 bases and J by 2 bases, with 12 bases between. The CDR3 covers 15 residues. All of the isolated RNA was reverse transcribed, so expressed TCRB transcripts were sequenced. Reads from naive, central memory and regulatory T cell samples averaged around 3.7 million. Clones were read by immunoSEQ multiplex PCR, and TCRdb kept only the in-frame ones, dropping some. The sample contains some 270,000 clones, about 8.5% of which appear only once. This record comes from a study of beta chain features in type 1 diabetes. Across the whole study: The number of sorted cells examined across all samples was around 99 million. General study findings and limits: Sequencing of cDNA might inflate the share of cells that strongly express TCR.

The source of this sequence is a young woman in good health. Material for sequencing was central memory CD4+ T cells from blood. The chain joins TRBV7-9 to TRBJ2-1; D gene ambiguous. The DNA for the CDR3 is TGTGCCAGCAGCTACGGGCCTGTCGCCTACAATGAGCAGTTCTTC. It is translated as CASSYGPVAYNEQFF.